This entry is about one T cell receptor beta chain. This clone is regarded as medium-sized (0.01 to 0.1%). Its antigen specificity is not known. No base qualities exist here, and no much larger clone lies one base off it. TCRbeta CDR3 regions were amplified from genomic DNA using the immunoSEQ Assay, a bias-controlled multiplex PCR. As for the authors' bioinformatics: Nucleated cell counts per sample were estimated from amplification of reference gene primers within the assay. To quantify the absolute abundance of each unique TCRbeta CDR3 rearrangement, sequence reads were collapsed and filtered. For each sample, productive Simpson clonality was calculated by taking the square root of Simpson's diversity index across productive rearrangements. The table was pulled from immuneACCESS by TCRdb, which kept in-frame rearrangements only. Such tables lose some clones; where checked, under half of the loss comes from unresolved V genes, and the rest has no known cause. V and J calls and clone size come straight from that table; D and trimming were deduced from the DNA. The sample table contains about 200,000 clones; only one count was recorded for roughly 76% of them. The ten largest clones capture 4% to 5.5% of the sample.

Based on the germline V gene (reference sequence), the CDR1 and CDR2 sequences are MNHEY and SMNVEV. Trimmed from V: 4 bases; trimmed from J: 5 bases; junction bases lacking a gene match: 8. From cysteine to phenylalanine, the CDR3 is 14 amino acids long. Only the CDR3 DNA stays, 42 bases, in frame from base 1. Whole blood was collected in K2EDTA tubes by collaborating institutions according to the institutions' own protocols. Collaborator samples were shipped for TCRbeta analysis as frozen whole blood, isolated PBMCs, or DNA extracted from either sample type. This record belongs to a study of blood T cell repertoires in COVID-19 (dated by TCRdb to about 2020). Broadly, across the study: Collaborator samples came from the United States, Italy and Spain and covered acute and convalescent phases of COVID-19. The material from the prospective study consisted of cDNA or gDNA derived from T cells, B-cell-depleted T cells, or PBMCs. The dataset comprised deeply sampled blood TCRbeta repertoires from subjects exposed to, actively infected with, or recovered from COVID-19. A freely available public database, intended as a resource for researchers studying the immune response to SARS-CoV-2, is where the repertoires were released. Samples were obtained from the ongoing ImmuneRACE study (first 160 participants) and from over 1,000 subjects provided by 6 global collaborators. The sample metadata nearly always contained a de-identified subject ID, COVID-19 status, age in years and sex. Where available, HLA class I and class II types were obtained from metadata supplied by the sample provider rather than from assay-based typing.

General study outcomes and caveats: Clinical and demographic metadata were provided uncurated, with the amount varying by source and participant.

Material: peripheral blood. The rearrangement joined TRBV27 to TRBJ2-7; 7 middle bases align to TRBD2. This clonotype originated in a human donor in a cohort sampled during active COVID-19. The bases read TGTGCCAGCAGTTCGAGGGAGGGCCGGGACGAGCAGTACTTC. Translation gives CASSSREGRDEQYF.